This T cell receptor (beta chain) came from a study of shared clonotypes between healthy human individuals. Study-wide background: Per donor, three plates held CD4 naive cells, three held CD4 memory, two held CD8 naive and one held CD8 memory. Study-wide points: Compared with clonotypes that all four donors shared, non-shared clonotypes had lower generation probabilities. Of the naive CD4 clonotypes, approximately 5% were shared across a handful of donors. Rarefaction curves obtained for sorted subsets showed sequencing incomplete despite large depth.

Generated by immunoSEQ multiplex PCR, the TCRdb table keeps only in-frame clones and is missing some. This table has 650,000 to 700,000 clones, roughly 87% appearing once. Remarks on this clone: What it binds is unknown.

Sequenced: memory CD8+ T cells from PBMCs. Subset defined: CD45RO+ cells pooled with CCR7-negative TemRA cells. The TCR sequence derives from a man between 18 and 29 years old in good health. Some clones in this sample may be carry-over from other donors' samples.

The CDR3 spells CASSFQLMETQYF. CDR3 bases: TGTGCCAGCAGCTTCCAGCTGATGGAGACCCAGTACTTC. The chain joins TRBV7-6 to TRBJ2-5; D gene uncertain. The CDR3 consists of 13 residues. The germline gives CDR1 SGHVS, CDR2 FNYEAQ. Trimming shortened V by 3 bases and J by 5 bases, and 10 bases separated the two germline ends.